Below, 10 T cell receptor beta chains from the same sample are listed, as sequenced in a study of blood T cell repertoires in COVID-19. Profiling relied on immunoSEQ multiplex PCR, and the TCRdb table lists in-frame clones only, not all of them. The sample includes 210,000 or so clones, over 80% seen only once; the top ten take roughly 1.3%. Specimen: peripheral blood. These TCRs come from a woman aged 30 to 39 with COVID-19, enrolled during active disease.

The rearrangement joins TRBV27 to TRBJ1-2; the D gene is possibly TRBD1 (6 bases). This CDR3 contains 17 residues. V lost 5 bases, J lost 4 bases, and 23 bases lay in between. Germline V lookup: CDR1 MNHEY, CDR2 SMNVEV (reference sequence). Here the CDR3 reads CASSPASTSQGIYGYTF. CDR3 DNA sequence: TGTGCCAGCAGTCCCGCCTCGACCTCACAGGGTATCTATGGCTACACCTTC.

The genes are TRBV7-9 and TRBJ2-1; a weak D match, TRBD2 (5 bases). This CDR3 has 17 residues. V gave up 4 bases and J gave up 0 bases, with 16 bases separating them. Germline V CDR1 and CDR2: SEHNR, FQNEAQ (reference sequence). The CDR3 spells CASSSPVSGSSYNEQFF. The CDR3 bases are TGTGCCAGCAGCTCCCCCGTAAGCGGAAGCTCCTACAATGAGCAGTTCTTC.

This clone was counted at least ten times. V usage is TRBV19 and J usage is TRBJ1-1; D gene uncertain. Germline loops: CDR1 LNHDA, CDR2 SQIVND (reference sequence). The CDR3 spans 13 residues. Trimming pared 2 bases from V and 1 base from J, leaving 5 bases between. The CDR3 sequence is CASSISRNTEAFF. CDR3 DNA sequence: TGTGCCAGTAGTATATCCAGGAACACTGAAGCTTTCTTT.

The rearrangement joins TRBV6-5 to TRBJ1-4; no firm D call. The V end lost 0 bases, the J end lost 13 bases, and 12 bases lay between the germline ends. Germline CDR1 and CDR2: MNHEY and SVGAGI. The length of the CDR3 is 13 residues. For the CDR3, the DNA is TGTGCCAGCAGTTACTCGTTGCCCGGAGGACTGTTTTTT. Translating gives CASSYSLPGGLFF.

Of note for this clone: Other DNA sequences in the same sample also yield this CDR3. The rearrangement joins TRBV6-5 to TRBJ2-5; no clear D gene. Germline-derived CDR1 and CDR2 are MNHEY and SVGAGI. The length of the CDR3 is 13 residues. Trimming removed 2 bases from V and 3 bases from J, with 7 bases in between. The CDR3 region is CASSYLGEETQYF. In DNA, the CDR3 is TGTGCCAGCAGTTACCTCGGTGAAGAGACCCAGTACTTC.

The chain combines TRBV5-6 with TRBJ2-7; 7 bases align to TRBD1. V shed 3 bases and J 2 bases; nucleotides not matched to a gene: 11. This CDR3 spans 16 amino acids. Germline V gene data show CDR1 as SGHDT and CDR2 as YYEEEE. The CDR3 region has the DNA TGTGCCAGCAGCTGGTTCCAGGGGGACCGTCCCTACGAGCAGTACTTC. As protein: CASSWFQGDRPYEQYF.

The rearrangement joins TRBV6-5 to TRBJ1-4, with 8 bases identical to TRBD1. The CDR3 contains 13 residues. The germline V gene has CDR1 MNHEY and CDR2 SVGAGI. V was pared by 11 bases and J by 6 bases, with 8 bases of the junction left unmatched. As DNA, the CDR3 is TGTGCCTGCAAGGACAGGGTTGATGAAAAACTGTTTTTT. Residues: CACKDRVDEKLFF.

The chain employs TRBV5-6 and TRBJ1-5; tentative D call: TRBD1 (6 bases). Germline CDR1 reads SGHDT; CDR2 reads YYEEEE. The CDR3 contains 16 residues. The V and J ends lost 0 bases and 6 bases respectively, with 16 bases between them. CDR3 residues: CASSLEALGGGQPQHF. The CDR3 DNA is TGTGCCAGCAGCTTGGAGGCGCTAGGGGGTGGTCAGCCCCAGCATTTT.

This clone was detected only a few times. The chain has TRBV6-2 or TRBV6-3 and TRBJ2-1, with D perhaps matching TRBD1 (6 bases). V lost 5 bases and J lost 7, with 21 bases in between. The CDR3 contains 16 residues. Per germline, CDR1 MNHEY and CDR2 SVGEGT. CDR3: CASSGVSYRDRNEQFF. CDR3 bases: TGTGCCAGCAGTGGGGTTTCCTACAGGGATCGAAATGAGCAGTTCTTC.

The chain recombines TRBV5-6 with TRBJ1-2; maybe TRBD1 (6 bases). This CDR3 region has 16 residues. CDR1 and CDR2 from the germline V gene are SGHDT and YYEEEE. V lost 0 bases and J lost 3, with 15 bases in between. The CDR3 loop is CASSLDARGSYYGYTF. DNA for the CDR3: TGTGCCAGCAGCTTGGATGCGAGGGGGTCCTACTATGGCTACACCTTC.